This entry concerns a single T cell receptor beta chain. Antigen unknown. A heparinised blood draw that averaged approximately 110 mL was obtained once from each donor. The CDR3 runs 16 residues. Per germline, CDR1 KGHSH and CDR2 LQKENI. Trimming cost V 2 bases and J 8 bases; bases outside gene matches: 11. The data are from a study of beta chain features in type 1 diabetes. Study at large: All of the samples together had roughly 110 million sorted cells examined.

General study results and limits: PCR might show a preference for shorter templates, equally across patients and controls. Moderate yet significant TCRB CDR3 shortening was seen in Type 1 diabetes patients in all four CD4+ subsets. Resolution of whether HLA type affects TCRB rearrangement was not achieved here.

Every isolated RNA sample was fully reverse transcribed, so sequencing captured expressed TCRB transcripts. Clones were read by immunoSEQ multiplex PCR, and TCRdb kept only the in-frame ones, dropping some. The sample shows approximately 140,000 clones, 7.5% to 9.5% of them seen only once. The clonotype comes from a man aged 30 to 45 with type 1 diabetes. V usage is TRBV18 and J usage is TRBJ2-1, with 8 bases aligning to TRBD1. Sequencing used central memory CD4+ T cells from blood. CDR3 in DNA: TGTGCCAGCTCACCAGACAGGGGCATTTTGTCTGATGAGCAGTTCTTC. This encodes CASSPDRGILSDEQFF.